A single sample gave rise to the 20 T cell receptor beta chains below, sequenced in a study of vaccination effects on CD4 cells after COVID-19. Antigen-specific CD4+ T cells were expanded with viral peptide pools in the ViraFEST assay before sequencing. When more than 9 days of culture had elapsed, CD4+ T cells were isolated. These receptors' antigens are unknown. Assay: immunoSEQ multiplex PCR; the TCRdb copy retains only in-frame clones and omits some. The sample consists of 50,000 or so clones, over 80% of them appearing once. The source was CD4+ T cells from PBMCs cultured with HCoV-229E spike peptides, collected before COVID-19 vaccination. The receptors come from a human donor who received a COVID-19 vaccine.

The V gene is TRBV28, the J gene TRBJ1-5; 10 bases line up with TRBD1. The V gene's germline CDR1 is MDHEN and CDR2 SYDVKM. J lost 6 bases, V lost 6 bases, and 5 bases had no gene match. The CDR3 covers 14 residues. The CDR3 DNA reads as TGTGCCAGCAGCGCCGACAGGGGGCCTCAGCCCCAGCATTTT. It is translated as CASSADRGPQPQHF.

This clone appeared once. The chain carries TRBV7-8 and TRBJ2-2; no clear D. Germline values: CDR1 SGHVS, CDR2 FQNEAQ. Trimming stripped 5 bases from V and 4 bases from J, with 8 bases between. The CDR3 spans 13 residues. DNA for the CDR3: TGTGCCAGCAGCCCCCGTCTCACCGGGGAGCTGTTTTTT. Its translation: CASSPRLTGELFF.

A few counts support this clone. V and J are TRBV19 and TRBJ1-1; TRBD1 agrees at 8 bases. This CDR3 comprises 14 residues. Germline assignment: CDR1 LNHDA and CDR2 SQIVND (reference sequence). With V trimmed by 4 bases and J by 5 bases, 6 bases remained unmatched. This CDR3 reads CASSKGQGGTEAFF. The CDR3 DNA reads TGTGCCAGTAGTAAAGGACAGGGTGGGACTGAAGCTTTCTTT.

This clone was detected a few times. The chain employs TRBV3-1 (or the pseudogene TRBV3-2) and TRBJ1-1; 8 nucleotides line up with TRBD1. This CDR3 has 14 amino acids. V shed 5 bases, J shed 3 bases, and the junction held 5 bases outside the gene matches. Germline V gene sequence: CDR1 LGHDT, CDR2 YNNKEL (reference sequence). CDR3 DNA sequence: TGTGCCAGCAGCGATACAGGGGGAGACACTGAAGCTTTCTTT. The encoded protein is CASSDTGGDTEAFF.

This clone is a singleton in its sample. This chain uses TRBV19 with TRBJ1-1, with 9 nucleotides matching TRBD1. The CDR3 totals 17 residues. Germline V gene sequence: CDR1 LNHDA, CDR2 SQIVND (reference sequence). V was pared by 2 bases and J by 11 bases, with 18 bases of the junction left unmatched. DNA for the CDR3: TGTGCCAGTAGTATAACAAGCAGGACAGGGGCTCCAGTGGGGGCTTTCTTT. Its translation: CASSITSRTGAPVGAFF.

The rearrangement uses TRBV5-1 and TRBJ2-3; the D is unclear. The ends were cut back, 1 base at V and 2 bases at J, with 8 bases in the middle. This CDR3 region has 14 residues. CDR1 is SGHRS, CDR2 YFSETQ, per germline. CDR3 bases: TGCGCCAGCAGCTTGTTACGATACACAGATACGCAGTATTTT. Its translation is CASSLLRYTDTQYF.

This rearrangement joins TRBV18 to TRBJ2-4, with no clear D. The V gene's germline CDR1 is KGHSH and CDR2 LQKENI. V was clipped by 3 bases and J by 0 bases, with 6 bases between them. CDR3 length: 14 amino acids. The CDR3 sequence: CASSPGPAKNIQYF. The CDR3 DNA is TGTGCCAGCTCACCTGGGCCAGCCAAAAACATTCAGTACTTC.

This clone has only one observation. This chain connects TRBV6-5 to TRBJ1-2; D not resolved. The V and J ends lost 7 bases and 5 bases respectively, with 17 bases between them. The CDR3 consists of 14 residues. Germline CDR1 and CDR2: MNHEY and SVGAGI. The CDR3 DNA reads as TGTGCCAGCACCCTAAGGACGCTGTCATATGGCTACACCTTC. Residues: CASTLRTLSYGYTF.

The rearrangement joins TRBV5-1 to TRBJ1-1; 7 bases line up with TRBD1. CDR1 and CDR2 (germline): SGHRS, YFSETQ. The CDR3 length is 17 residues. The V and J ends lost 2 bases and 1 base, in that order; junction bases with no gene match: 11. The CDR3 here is CASSFGMGGGPNTEAFF. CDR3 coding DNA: TGCGCCAGCAGCTTTGGTATGGGAGGGGGCCCGAACACTGAAGCTTTCTTT.

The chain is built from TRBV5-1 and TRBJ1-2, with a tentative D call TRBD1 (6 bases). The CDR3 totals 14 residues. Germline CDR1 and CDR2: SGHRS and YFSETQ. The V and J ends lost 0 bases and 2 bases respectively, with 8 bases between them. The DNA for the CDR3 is TGCGCCAGCAGCTTGGAGGGGGGGAACTATGGCTACACCTTC. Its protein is CASSLEGGNYGYTF.

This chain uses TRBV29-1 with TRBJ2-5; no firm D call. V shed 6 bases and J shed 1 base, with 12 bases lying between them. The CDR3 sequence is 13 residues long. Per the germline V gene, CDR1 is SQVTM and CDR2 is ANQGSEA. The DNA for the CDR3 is TGCAGCGTGGACCCCCCGGTCCAAGAGACCCAGTACTTC. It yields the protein CSVDPPVQETQYF.

The CDR3 protein is CASSGDSPGGYGYTF. CDR3 DNA sequence: TGTGCCAGCAGCGGTGACAGTCCTGGCGGCTATGGCTACACCTTC. The chain recombines TRBV2 with TRBJ1-2, with D possibly being TRBD1 (5 bases). Trimming pared 6 bases from V and 4 bases from J, leaving 18 bases between. The CDR3 spans 15 residues. In germline, CDR1 is SNHLY, CDR2 FYNNEI.

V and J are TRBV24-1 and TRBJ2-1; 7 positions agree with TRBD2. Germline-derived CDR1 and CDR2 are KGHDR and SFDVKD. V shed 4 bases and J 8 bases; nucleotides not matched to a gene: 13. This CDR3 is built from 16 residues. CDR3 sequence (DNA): TGTGCCACCAGTGACCCACCCCAGCGGGGAGTGGATGAGCAGTTCTTC. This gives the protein CATSDPPQRGVDEQFF.

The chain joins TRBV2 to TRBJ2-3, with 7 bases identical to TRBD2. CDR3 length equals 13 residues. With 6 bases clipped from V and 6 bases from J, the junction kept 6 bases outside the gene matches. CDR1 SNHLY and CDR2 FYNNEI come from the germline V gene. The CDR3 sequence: CASRAGELDTQYF. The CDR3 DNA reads TGTGCCAGCAGGGCGGGGGAATTGGATACGCAGTATTTT.

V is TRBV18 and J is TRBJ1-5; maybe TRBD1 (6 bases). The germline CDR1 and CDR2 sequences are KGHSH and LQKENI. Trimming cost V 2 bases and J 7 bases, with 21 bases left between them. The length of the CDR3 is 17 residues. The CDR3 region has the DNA TGTGCCAGCTCACCAAATATGGCGGCAGGGGATGAACAGCCCCAGCATTTT. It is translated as CASSPNMAAGDEQPQHF.

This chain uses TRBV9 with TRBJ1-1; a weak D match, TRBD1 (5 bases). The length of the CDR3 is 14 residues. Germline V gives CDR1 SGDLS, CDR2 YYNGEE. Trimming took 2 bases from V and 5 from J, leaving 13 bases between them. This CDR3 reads CASSVGRVWTEAFF. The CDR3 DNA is TGTGCCAGCAGCGTGGGCAGGGTGTGGACTGAAGCTTTCTTT.

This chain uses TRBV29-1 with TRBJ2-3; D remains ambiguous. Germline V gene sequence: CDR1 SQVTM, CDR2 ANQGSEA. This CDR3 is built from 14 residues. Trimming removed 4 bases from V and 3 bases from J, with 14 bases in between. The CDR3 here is CSVGIGLSTDTQYF. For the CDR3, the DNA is TGCAGCGTTGGTATAGGGTTGAGTACAGATACGCAGTATTTT.

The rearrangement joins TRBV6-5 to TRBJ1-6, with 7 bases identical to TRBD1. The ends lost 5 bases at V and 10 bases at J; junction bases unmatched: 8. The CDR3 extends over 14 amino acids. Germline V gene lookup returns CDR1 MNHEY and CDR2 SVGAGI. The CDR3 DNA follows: TGTGCCAGCAGTCCGCGGGACAGTCGGTCACCCCTCCACTTT. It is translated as CASSPRDSRSPLHF.

CDR3 in DNA: TGTGCCAGCAGCCCTGCATTAGGCGGGGGGAACACCGGGGAGCTGTTTTTT. The encoded protein is CASSPALGGGNTGELFF. The chain uses TRBV9 and TRBJ2-2; TRBD2 aligns across 7 bases. The CDR3 runs to 17 residues. The junction had 10 bases not matched to a gene; V was cut back by 4 bases and J by 1 base. Germline assignment: CDR1 SGDLS and CDR2 YYNGEE.

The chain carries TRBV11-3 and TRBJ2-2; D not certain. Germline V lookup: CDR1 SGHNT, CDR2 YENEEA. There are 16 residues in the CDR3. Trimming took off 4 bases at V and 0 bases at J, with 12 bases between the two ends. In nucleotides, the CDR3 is TGTGCCAGCAGCTCAGACGGATTTTCGAACACCGGGGAGCTGTTTTTT. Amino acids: CASSSDGFSNTGELFF.